The rows below give T cell receptor beta chains drawn from one sample of a study of blood T cell repertoires in COVID-19. Produced via immunoSEQ multiplex PCR; TCRdb's table is partial and in-frame only. The sample records around 310,000 clones, 75% to 90% being singletons. The specimen sequenced was PBMCs or T cells enriched from blood (not recorded which). The receptor source for this set is a woman between 35 and 50 years old who had recovered from COVID-19. Each CDR3 is given without its conserved first and last residue. The D gene is left open where the match is weak. Some rows have no size entry. The others give once, few or many, or a class for an expanded clone.

V | length | D | size | CDR3
TRBV15 | 12 | TRBD1 | - | ATSSPGGAFGYT
TRBV5-4 | 16 | TRBD2 | - | ASSFGLAGGPSYNEQF
TRBV29-1 | 10 | - | - | SVYPGQETQY
TRBV30 | 9 | TRBD1 | - | AWSSGGGYT
TRBV11-3 | 15 | TRBD1 | - | ASTPGQGAGGANVLT
TRBV9 | 12 | - | once | ASSVGDGAYEQY
TRBV27 | 14 | TRBD1 | - | ASSSSGTGYGSPLH
TRBV10-2 | 10 | - | - | ASKQGRETQY
TRBV11-1 | 11 | - | - | ASSLQGFAEAF
TRBV28 | 12 | TRBD1 | - | ASSSPGQSLPLH
TRBV7-9 | 10 | - | - | ASSFSEVEQF
TRBV18 | 10 | - | once | ASSPSSDTQY
TRBV6-2/TRBV6-3 | 13 | - | - | ASSYSTIRGTEAF
TRBV4-3 | 14 | - | - | ASSQHTQGLFTEAF
TRBV4-3 | 7 | - | few | ATYNEQF
TRBV7-3 | 13 | - | - | ASSPTGYLYNEQF
TRBV9 | 11 | - | - | ASSVSPRDTQY
TRBV18 | 13 | TRBD1 | - | ASSTGQGYTGELF
TRBV7-9 | 11 | TRBD1 | few | ASSWDTGDEQY
TRBV19 | 12 | TRBD1 | - | ATRTGTGNQPQH
TRBV7-9 | 15 | TRBD2 | - | ASSSGTSDFTSYEQY
TRBV25-1 | 12 | - | - | ASSEFGGPHEQY
TRBV28 | 12 | - | - | ASSFQDIPYEQY
TRBV19 | 11 | - | - | ASSMGTLNEQY
TRBV4-3 | 13 | TRBD2 | - | ASSQRAGRDKTQY
TRBV10-3 | 12 | - | - | AISTGRSTDTQY
TRBV4-1 | 10 | - | - | ASSQYYNEQF
TRBV7-9 | 12 | - | - | ASSFADSNTEAF
TRBV24-1 | 13 | TRBD1 | - | ATSDRSGTGNEQF
TRBV7-6 | 11 | TRBD1 | - | ASSLGQGWEQY
TRBV13 | 15 | TRBD2 | - | ASSLGTSGLSSYEQY
TRBV19 | 13 | - | once | ASSKASVIYNEQF
TRBV12-1 | 13 | - | - | ASTQRTSGSYEQY
TRBV18 | 12 | TRBD2 | - | ASSPGGNNNEQF
TRBV28 | 12 | - | - | ASSLTRGVETQY
TRBV16 | 12 | - | - | ASSATATNEKLF
TRBV7-9 | 13 | - | - | ASSLDPGLAGELF
TRBV7-2 | 14 | TRBD2 | - | ASSLAVAGVPYEQY
TRBV4-3 | 13 | TRBD1 | - | ASSHGQGADSPLH
TRBV4-3 | 15 | TRBD2 | once | ASSQEERGSSYNEQF
TRBV11-2 | 11 | TRBD1 | - | ASSPRTGGGYT
TRBV30 | 14 | TRBD1 | - | AWSVSRTGENSPLH
TRBV6-5 | 11 | - | - | ASSYSSIHEQY
TRBV10-1 | 11 | - | - | ASSEWESGKLF
TRBV15 | 14 | TRBD1 | once | ATSRDRDRVYQPQH
TRBV7-9 | 12 | TRBD1 | - | ASSLGQGESPLH
TRBV7-2 | 16 | TRBD2 | - | ASSLGLAGGPSTDTQY
TRBV10-3 | 13 | TRBD2 | - | AISVAGGNTGELF
TRBV11-2 | 14 | TRBD1 | - | ASSLAIRTGENTIY
TRBV5-6 | 13 | TRBD2 | - | ASSPSGGRPGELF
TRBV6-2/TRBV6-3 | 12 | - | - | ASSYSQELVGYT
TRBV7-7 | 13 | TRBD2 | - | ASSFTSGVPGELF